These 23 T cell receptor beta chains came from one sample sequenced in a study of blood T cell repertoires in COVID-19 (dated by TCRdb to 2018 to 2021). Library preparation used the immunoSEQ multiplex PCR assay. Here the immuneACCESS table is served through TCRdb, limited to in-frame sequences with V and J called. Missing clones are a known gap in these copies; in checked studies unresolved V genes cover under half, and the rest lacks a known reason. Counted in this sample were about 64,000 clones; about 75% of them appeared once. The top ten constitute approximately 51% of the sample. The sequenced material came from PBMCs or T cells enriched from blood (not recorded which). The receptors were gathered from a woman aged 60-70 years who had been exposed to COVID-19.

The rearrangement uses TRBV15 and TRBJ1-5, with D maybe TRBD1 (5 bases). CDR1 is LNHNV and CDR2 is YYDKDF in the germline V gene (reference sequence). Deletions cut 5 bases from V and 4 bases from J, with 12 bases between. The CDR3 is 14 residues long. CDR3 nucleotides: TGTGCCACCAGCCGGGGGAATGGGAATCAGCCCCAGCATTTT. The encoded protein is CATSRGNGNQPQHF.

The J gene is TRBJ1-6, the V gene TRBV9; the D is unclear. CDR1 is SGDLS and CDR2 is YYNGEE in the germline V gene. The V gene lost 3 bases and the J gene lost 0 bases, with 7 bases spanning the gap. This CDR3 is 15 amino acids long. Here the CDR3 DNA reads TGTGCCAGCAGCGGAGGTCGCTCCTATAATTCACCCCTCCACTTT. Translating gives CASSGGRSYNSPLHF. Together with reference TRBV9 and TRBJ1-6, the CDR3 gives the full variable domain: DSGVTQTPKHLITATGQRVTLRCSPRSGDLSVYWYQQSLDQGLQFLIQYYNGEERAKGNILERFSAQQFPDLHSELNLSSLELGDSALYFCASSGGRSYNSPLHFGNGTRLTVT.

This clone was observed a handful of times. The genes are TRBV6-5 and TRBJ2-1; 7 bases are a match to TRBD2. The junction had 9 bases not matched to a gene; V was cut back by 6 bases and J by 4 bases. The length of the CDR3 is 15 residues. Germline CDR1 is MNHEY and CDR2 is SVGAGI. The CDR3 DNA sequence: TGTGCCAGCAGCCGAAGCGGGATGGGGTACAATGAGCAGTTCTTC. Protein product: CASSRSGMGYNEQFF.

The CDR3 reads CASSPGTGHYEQYF. DNA for the CDR3: TGTGCCAGCAGCCCCGGGACAGGACACTACGAGCAGTACTTC. V usage is TRBV13 and J usage is TRBJ2-7; 8 bases fit TRBD1. The V and J ends lost 5 bases and 3 bases, in that order; junction bases with no gene match: 6. The CDR3 has 14 amino acids. In germline, CDR1 is PRHDT, CDR2 FYEKMQ (reference sequence). Full variable domain (missing parts from reference TRBV13 and TRBJ2-7): AAGVIQSPRHLIKEKRETATLKCYPIPRHDTVYWYQQGPGQDPQFLISFYEKMQSDKGSIPDRFSAQQFSDYHSELNMSSLELGDSALYFCASSPGTGHYEQYFGPGTRLTVT.

The CDR3 loop reads CATSRPPRRTEAFF. The CDR3 DNA follows: TGTGCCACCAGCAGGCCCCCAAGGAGGACTGAAGCTTTCTTT. The rearrangement links TRBV15 to TRBJ1-1; D remains ambiguous. The CDR3 sequence is 14 residues long. The V gene lost 3 bases and the J gene lost 5 bases, with 13 bases spanning the gap. CDR1 and CDR2 (germline): LNHNV, YYDKDF (reference sequence).

This rearrangement joins TRBV5-4 to TRBJ1-3; unclear D gene. Germline V gene lookup returns CDR1 SGHNT and CDR2 YYREEE (reference sequence). CDR3 size: 16 residues. V shed 1 base and J shed 3 bases, with 14 bases lying between them. The CDR3 loop reads CASSLLVGAGGNTIYF. The CDR3, as DNA: TGTGCCAGCAGCTTGCTTGTGGGCGCAGGTGGAAACACCATATATTTT.

This chain links TRBV5-1 with TRBJ1-1; 7 nucleotides agree with TRBD1. The V gene's germline CDR1 is SGHRS and CDR2 YFSETQ. The trim removed 4 bases at V and 2 bases at J, leaving 8 bases unmatched. This CDR3 has 15 amino acids. Here the CDR3 DNA reads TGCGCCAGCAGCATCATCCGGGACAGCAACACTGAAGCTTTCTTT. As protein: CASSIIRDSNTEAFF.

The chain couples TRBV30 to TRBJ2-1; TRBD2 matches at 8 bases. Per the germline V gene, CDR1 is GTSNPN and CDR2 is SVGIG (reference sequence). V shed 2 bases, J shed 8 bases, and the junction held 14 bases outside the gene matches. The CDR3 loop spans 16 amino acids. CDR3 in DNA: TGTGCCTGGAGTACCGCACTAAAAACTAGCGGCCATGAGCAGTTCTTC. Translation: CAWSTALKTSGHEQFF.

The chain links TRBV25-1 to TRBJ1-6, with D perhaps matching TRBD1 (6 bases). CDR3 length: 14 amino acids. Trimming removed 5 bases at V and 6 bases at J, with 11 bases between. Germline CDR1 and CDR2: MGHDK and SYGVNS. Here the CDR3 reads CASSLDSFNSPLHF. The CDR3 DNA reads TGTGCCAGCAGTTTGGACAGCTTTAATTCACCCCTCCACTTT.

This clone was seen only once. The chain links TRBV19 to TRBJ1-6; 7 positions agree with TRBD1. The CDR3 consists of 15 residues. In germline, CDR1 is LNHDA, CDR2 SQIVND (reference sequence). Germline trimming cut 3 bases from V and 8 bases from J; bases unmatched to any gene: 7. CDR3 in DNA: TGTGCCAGTAGTATCGGGGACAGACTTGATTCACCCCTCCACTTT. Amino acids: CASSIGDRLDSPLHF.

CDR3 loop: CATSDSDMVYGYTF. As DNA, the CDR3 is TGTGCCACCAGTGATTCGGACATGGTCTATGGCTACACCTTC. The gene calls are TRBV24-1 and TRBJ1-2; the D gene is possibly TRBD1 (5 bases). The CDR3 consists of 14 residues. Per germline, CDR1 KGHDR and CDR2 SFDVKD. Between the trimmed V and J ends, which lost 2 bases and 4 bases, there was a span of 10 bases.

J is TRBJ2-7 and V is TRBV6-5; 7 nucleotides line up with TRBD2. From germline, CDR1 is MNHEY and CDR2 SVGAGI. The J segment lost 4 bases and the V segment lost 5 bases, leaving 8 bases of the junction unmatched. The CDR3 covers 14 residues. CDR3 bases: TGTGCCAGCAGTCCCGAGGGAGCGGGGTACGAGCAGTACTTC. Translating it yields CASSPEGAGYEQYF.

The chain is built from TRBV6-1 and TRBJ1-5, with 8 bases lining up with TRBD1. V lost 2 bases, J lost 1 base, and 1 base stayed unmatched. From germline, CDR1 is MNHNS and CDR2 SASEGT. The CDR3 is 15 amino acids. CDR3 loop: CASSERQGSNQPQHF. In nucleotides, the CDR3 is TGTGCCAGCAGTGAAAGACAGGGGAGCAATCAGCCCCAGCATTTT.

The chain links TRBV28 to TRBJ1-4, with a possible D match to TRBD1 (6 bases). CDR3 length equals 13 residues. With 5 bases removed from V and 8 bases from J, the gap between germline ends came to 12 bases. Germline loops: CDR1 MDHEN, CDR2 SYDVKM. The CDR3 region is CASSPHDREKLFF. The CDR3 DNA reads TGTGCCAGCAGTCCCCACGACAGGGAAAAACTGTTTTTT.

J is TRBJ1-3 and V is TRBV23-1; D uncertain. TRBV23-1 is reported as an ORF; its role is uncertain. This CDR3 contains 14 residues. The germline V and J ends were trimmed by 3 bases and 1 base, with 7 bases remaining between them. DNA for the CDR3: TGCGCCAGCAGTCAGAGGAGGTCTGGAAACACCATATATTTT. It specifies CASSQRRSGNTIYF.

The chain employs TRBV5-1 and TRBJ2-3, with 12 nucleotides matching TRBD2. Germline CDR1 is SGHRS and CDR2 is YFSETQ. The CDR3 has 15 residues. The trim removed 3 bases at V and 1 base at J, leaving 0 bases unmatched. DNA of the CDR3: TGCGCCAGCAGCTGGACTAGCGGGGGCACAGATACGCAGTATTTT. Residues: CASSWTSGGTDTQYF.

V and J are TRBV28 and TRBJ1-5, with TRBD1 identical over 8 bases. CDR1 is MDHEN and CDR2 is SYDVKM in the germline V gene. V was clipped by 10 bases and J by 5 bases; unmatched bases: 10. This CDR3 comprises 14 residues. This CDR3 reads CATETGAHYQPQHF. The CDR3 DNA follows: TGTGCCACCGAGACAGGGGCCCATTATCAGCCCCAGCATTTT. The full variable domain, completed using reference TRBV28 and TRBJ1-5, is DVKVTQSSRYLVKRTGEKVFLECVQDMDHENMFWYRQDPGLGLRLIYFSYDVKMKEKGDIPEGYSVSREKKERFSLILESASTNQTSMYLCATETGAHYQPQHFGDGTRLSIL.

The CDR3 loop is CASSRQGTDTQYF. In DNA form, the CDR3 reads TGTGCCAGTAGTCGACAGGGCACAGATACGCAGTATTTT. This chain joins TRBV19 and TRBJ2-3; tentative D call: TRBD1 (6 bases). This CDR3 is built from 13 residues. CDR1 is LNHDA and CDR2 is SQIVND in the germline V gene (reference sequence). Trimming pared 5 bases from V and 1 base from J, leaving 7 bases between.

The chain combines TRBV19 with TRBJ1-6; no clear D gene. Germline values: CDR1 LNHDA, CDR2 SQIVND (reference sequence). The CDR3 covers 15 residues. Trimming removed 3 bases from V and 9 bases from J, with 15 bases in between. The CDR3 is CASSIDAAVGSPLHF. The CDR3 DNA follows: TGTGCCAGTAGTATCGACGCGGCGGTCGGTTCACCCCTCCACTTT.

The chain combines TRBV7-8 with TRBJ1-5; TRBD1 is a possible D gene (6 bases). This CDR3 has 14 amino acids. Germline V gene data show CDR1 as SGHVS and CDR2 as FQNEAQ. The V gene lost 5 bases and the J gene lost 8 bases, with 16 bases spanning the gap. This CDR3 reads CASSLNNREKPQHF. CDR3 bases: TGTGCCAGCAGCCTCAACAACAGGGAGAAGCCCCAGCATTTT.

Many counts were recorded for this clone. The CDR3, as DNA: TGTGCCAGCAGTTACGTAACTGGGGGCAGTAGGCTCAATCAGCCCCAGCATTTT. This sequence encodes CASSYVTGGSRLNQPQHF. V is TRBV6-2 or TRBV6-3 and J is TRBJ1-5, with D possibly matching TRBD1 (6 bases). Germline values: CDR1 MNHEY, CDR2 SVGEGT. The CDR3 loop spans 18 amino acids. With 2 bases removed from V and 3 bases from J, the gap between germline ends came to 20 bases.

The V call is TRBV5-8, the J call TRBJ1-4, with no clear D. Trimming took off 5 bases at V and 5 bases at J, with 10 bases between the two ends. This CDR3 has 13 amino acids. Germline loops: CDR1 SGHTS, CDR2 YDEGEE. The CDR3 DNA follows: TGTGCCAGCAGTCGACCGGGAAATGAAAAACTGTTTTTT. Protein product: CASSRPGNEKLFF. The full variable domain, in which reference TRBV5-8 and TRBJ1-4 provide the parts outside the CDR3, is EAGVTQSPTHLIKTRGQQATLRCSPISGHTSVYWYQQALGLGLQFLLWYDEGEERNRGNFPPRFSGRQFPNYSSELNVNALELEDSALYLCASSRPGNEKLFFGSGTQLSVL.

The table lists this clone with a few counts. The chain joins TRBV19 to TRBJ2-2; possibly TRBD2 for D (5 bases). This CDR3 spans 15 amino acids. CDR1 is LNHDA and CDR2 is SQIVND in the germline V gene (reference sequence). The ends were cut back, 8 bases at V and 5 bases at J, with 18 bases in the middle. The CDR3 DNA reads as TGTGCCAGTGCAGAGGGCGGCAAGGTAACCGGGGAGCTGTTTTTT. It translates to CASAEGGKVTGELFF.